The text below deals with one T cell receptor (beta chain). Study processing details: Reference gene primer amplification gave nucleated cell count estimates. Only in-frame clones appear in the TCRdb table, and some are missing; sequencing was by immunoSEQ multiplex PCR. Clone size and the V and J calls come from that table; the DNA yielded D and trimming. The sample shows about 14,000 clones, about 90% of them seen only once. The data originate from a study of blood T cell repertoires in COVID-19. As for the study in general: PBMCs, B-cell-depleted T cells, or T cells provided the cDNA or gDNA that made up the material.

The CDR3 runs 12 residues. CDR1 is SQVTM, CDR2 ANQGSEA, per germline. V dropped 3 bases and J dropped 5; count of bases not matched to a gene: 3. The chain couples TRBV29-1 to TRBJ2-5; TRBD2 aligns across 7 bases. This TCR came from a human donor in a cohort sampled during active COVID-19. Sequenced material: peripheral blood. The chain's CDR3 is CSVDGGTETQYF. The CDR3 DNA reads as TGCAGCGTTGACGGGGGGACGGAGACCCAGTACTTC.